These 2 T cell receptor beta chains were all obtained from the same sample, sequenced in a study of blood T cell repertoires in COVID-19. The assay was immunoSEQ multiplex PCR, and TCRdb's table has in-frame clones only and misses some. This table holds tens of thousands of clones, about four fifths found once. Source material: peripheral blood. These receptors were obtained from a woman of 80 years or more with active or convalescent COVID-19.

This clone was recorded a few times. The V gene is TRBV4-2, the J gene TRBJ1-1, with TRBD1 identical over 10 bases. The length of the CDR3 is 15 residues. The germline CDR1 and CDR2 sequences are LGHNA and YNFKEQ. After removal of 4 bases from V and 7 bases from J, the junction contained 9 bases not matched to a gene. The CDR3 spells CASSPPGQGIFEAFF. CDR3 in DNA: TGTGCCAGCAGCCCACCGGGACAGGGGATTTTTGAAGCTTTCTTT.

The CDR3 DNA is TGTGCCAGCAGCCCAGACGTTGGGGCCTGGTACCAAGAGACCCAGTACTTC. Its protein product is CASSPDVGAWYQETQYF. The chain has TRBV3-1 (or the pseudogene TRBV3-2) and TRBJ2-5; tentative D call: TRBD1 (5 bases). Per the germline V gene, CDR1 is LGHDT and CDR2 is YNNKEL (reference sequence). V was cut by 4 bases and J by 0 bases, with 18 bases left in between. This CDR3 comprises 17 residues.